These 8 T cell receptor beta chains came from one sample sequenced in a study of blood T cell repertoires in COVID-19. Only in-frame clones appear in the TCRdb table, and some are missing; sequencing was by immunoSEQ multiplex PCR. The table includes over 45,000 clones, roughly nine tenths detected once. Material for sequencing was peripheral blood. These receptor sequences come from a human donor in a cohort sampled during active COVID-19.

The genes are TRBV6-5 and TRBJ1-1; 7 bases align to TRBD1. Germline CDR1 reads MNHEY; CDR2 reads SVGAGI. V dropped 2 bases and J dropped 4; count of bases not matched to a gene: 1. The CDR3 contains 13 residues. CDR3 in amino acids: CASSYGDSTEAFF. The DNA of the CDR3 is TGTGCCAGCAGTTACGGGGACAGCACTGAAGCTTTCTTT.

The chain recombines TRBV5-5 with TRBJ2-4, with TRBD1 matching 9 bases. This CDR3 contains 20 residues. Germline lookup yields CDR1 SGHKS and CDR2 YYEKEE (reference sequence). J gave up 1 base and V 0 bases, and 14 bases lay outside the gene matches. DNA for the CDR3: TGTGCCAGCAGCTTGGAGGAAACCTGGACAGGGGATGGGGCCAAAAACATTCAGTACTTC. This gives the protein CASSLEETWTGDGAKNIQYF.

The V and J genes are TRBV7-3 and TRBJ2-1, with TRBD2 matching over 9 bases. Germline trimming cut 8 bases from V and 8 bases from J; bases unmatched to any gene: 10. The CDR3 spans 14 residues. Per germline, CDR1 SGHTA and CDR2 FQGTGA. CDR3 sequence: CASGRGRAIDEQFF. The CDR3 DNA follows: TGTGCCAGCGGCCGCGGGAGGGCCATCGATGAGCAGTTCTTC.

The rearrangement uses TRBV19 and TRBJ1-2, with 7 bases fitting TRBD1. The germline gives CDR1 LNHDA, CDR2 SQIVND (reference sequence). CDR3 length: 14 amino acids. The trim removed 2 bases at V and 4 bases at J, leaving 4 bases unmatched. The CDR3 DNA is TGTGCCAGTAGTATATGGCCAGGGGGCTATGGCTACACCTTC. It translates to CASSIWPGGYGYTF.

The rearrangement links TRBV6-5 to TRBJ1-5; TRBD1 is a possible D gene (6 bases). In germline, CDR1 is MNHEY, CDR2 SVGAGI. Deletions cut 3 bases from V and 4 bases from J, with 16 bases between. The CDR3 extends over 16 amino acids. In DNA form, the CDR3 reads TGTGCCAGCAGTTATCCTAGAAGGACAGCTAATCAGCCCCAGCATTTT. As protein: CASSYPRRTANQPQHF.

The V and J genes are TRBV6-6 and TRBJ2-7, with D perhaps TRBD2 (6 bases). The CDR3 spans 15 residues. The germline V and J ends were trimmed by 4 bases and 1 base, with 14 bases remaining between them. Germline V CDR1 and CDR2: MNHNY, SVGAGI (reference sequence). The CDR3 sequence is CASSSAGLTSYEQYF. CDR3 nucleotides: TGTGCCAGCAGTTCCGCGGGACTCACGTCCTACGAGCAGTACTTC.

V and J are TRBV5-5 and TRBJ2-7, with D maybe TRBD1 (5 bases). The CDR3 extends over 15 amino acids. The V gene's germline CDR1 is SGHKS and CDR2 YYEKEE (reference sequence). Deletions cut 3 bases from V and 3 bases from J, with 16 bases between. CDR3 region: CASSSALRQIYEQYF. The CDR3 nucleotides are TGTGCCAGCAGCTCGGCCCTCCGACAGATCTACGAGCAGTACTTC.

J is TRBJ1-6 and V is TRBV5-6; D may be TRBD1 (5 bases). The CDR3 runs 14 residues. The V end lost 0 bases, the J end lost 6 bases, and 7 bases lay between the germline ends. The V gene's germline CDR1 is SGHDT and CDR2 YYEEEE. The CDR3 protein is CASSLGGFNSPLHF. CDR3 sequence (DNA): TGTGCCAGCAGCTTGGGGGGCTTTAATTCACCCCTCCACTTT.